This is a list of T cell receptor beta chains from one sample in a study of long-term antiretroviral therapy in people with HIV. Produced via immunoSEQ multiplex PCR; TCRdb's table is partial and in-frame only. This sample carries around 16,000 clones, approximately 72% of them seen once, and the ten largest clones take about 13%. The sequencing used unsorted PBMCs, collected 3.2 to 3.4 years after starting antiretroviral therapy. These receptors were taken from a woman in her 40s with HIV. Both conserved end residues are part of each CDR3.

V: TRBV23-1; J: TRBJ2-7; CDR3: CASHSRPGLNEQYF
V: TRBV5-1; J: TRBJ1-1; CDR3: CASSLAGPQNTEAFF
V: TRBV5-1; J: TRBJ2-7; CDR3: CASSLKAEGTPYEQYF
V: TRBV10-3; J: TRBJ1-5; CDR3: CATRAGTGDYSNQPQHF
V: TRBV27; J: TRBJ2-2; CDR3: CASSLKGANTGELFF
V: TRBV30; J: TRBJ2-1; CDR3: CAQDRGRGNEQFF
V: TRBV5-1; J: TRBJ2-1; CDR3: CASSSKPGSPGNEQFF
V: TRBV11-2; J: TRBJ1-6; CDR3: CASSLSGASNSPLHF
V: TRBV7-6; J: TRBJ1-1; CDR3: CASSLQSSADTEAFF
V: TRBV30; J: TRBJ1-3; CDR3: CAWKQGGNTIYF
V: TRBV25-1; J: TRBJ1-1; CDR3: CASSELGRGALEAFF
V: TRBV18; J: TRBJ1-2; CDR3: CASSPSLGSYTF
V: TRBV6-6; J: TRBJ1-4; CDR3: CASRPDGTTPEKLFF
V: TRBV30; J: TRBJ1-4; CDR3: CAWSGGTSYREKLFF
V: TRBV5-4; J: TRBJ2-1; CDR3: CASSLWQAGGNEQFF
V: TRBV5-6; J: TRBJ1-5; CDR3: CASSSYRGTPHNQPQHF
V: TRBV6-1; J: TRBJ1-2; CDR3: CASSEMVRRSYGYTF
V: TRBV10-3; J: TRBJ1-2; CDR3: CAIGESRYGERGYTF
V: TRBV5-1; J: TRBJ2-7; CDR3: CASSLGPGQSYEQYF
V: TRBV10-3; J: TRBJ2-1; CDR3: CAISTGTSGLNEQFF
V: TRBV30; J: TRBJ1-1; CDR3: CAWSKGQGTEAFF
V: TRBV2; J: TRBJ1-1; CDR3: CATNPGSKAFF
V: TRBV19; J: TRBJ1-5; CDR3: CASSQGLKHGNQPQHF
V: TRBV2; J: TRBJ2-2; CDR3: CASRPTSGDYTGELFF
V: TRBV7-6; J: TRBJ2-2; CDR3: CASSFPNTGELFF
V: TRBV5-1; J: TRBJ2-5; CDR3: CASSSTSGVQETQYF
V: TRBV7-8; J: TRBJ2-7; CDR3: CASSASSWQGARYEQYF
V: TRBV5-6; J: TRBJ2-3; CDR3: CASSLGTEDTDTQYF
V: TRBV27; J: TRBJ2-1; CDR3: CASNSRGGHYEQFF
V: TRBV10-1; J: TRBJ1-2; CDR3: CASLRGNGGYTF
V: TRBV27; J: TRBJ1-5; CDR3: CASSFGQGGQPQHF
V: TRBV6-5; J: TRBJ1-5; CDR3: CASRTDRYQPQHF
V: TRBV29-1; J: TRBJ1-2; CDR3: CSVEDRLANYGYTF
V: TRBV27; J: TRBJ1-1; CDR3: CASSTGQGNTEAFF
V: TRBV6-5; J: TRBJ1-1; CDR3: CASTGQLNTEAFF
V: TRBV12-5; J: TRBJ1-3; CDR3: CASGSPGGRVGGNTIYF
V: TRBV18; J: TRBJ2-1; CDR3: CASSPKGAGVYNEQFF
V: TRBV5-5; J: TRBJ1-1; CDR3: CASSFRDTEAFF
V: TRBV7-9; J: TRBJ1-6; CDR3: CASSSGTGESPLHF
V: TRBV25-1; J: TRBJ1-6; CDR3: CASSEFFGTNNSPLHF
V: TRBV6-1; J: TRBJ2-7; CDR3: CASSGGNRREQYF